The 27 T cell receptor beta chains in this list originate from one sample, sequenced in a study of cytomegalovirus exposure and HLA in healthy donors. Repertoires were generated with immunoSEQ multiplex PCR, while TCRdb's copy carries only in-frame clones and drops some. This table has some 120,000 clones, about 85% appearing once. Sequencing was performed on PBMCs. The receptors originated from a woman in her 30s in good health and CMV-seronegative.

This clone has a single count. The J gene is TRBJ2-1, the V gene TRBV9; 11 nucleotides align to TRBD2. There are 14 residues in the CDR3. In germline, CDR1 is SGDLS, CDR2 YYNGEE. Unmatched junction bases numbered 2, after V lost 2 bases and J lost 7 bases. The CDR3 reads CASSVRLAGNEQFF. DNA for the CDR3: TGTGCCAGCAGCGTCCGACTAGCGGGGAATGAGCAGTTCTTC. Combining the CDR3 with reference TRBV9 and TRBJ2-1 gives the whole variable domain DSGVTQTPKHLITATGQRVTLRCSPRSGDLSVYWYQQSLDQGLQFLIQYYNGEERAKGNILERFSAQQFPDLHSELNLSSLELGDSALYFCASSVRLAGNEQFFGPGTRLTVL.

This clone was observed a few times. The chain couples TRBV11-1 to TRBJ2-3; maybe TRBD2 (5 bases). CDR3 size: 17 residues. Germline assignment: CDR1 SGHAT and CDR2 FQDESV (reference sequence). Trimming left V 2 bases short and J 0 bases short, with 15 bases between. The CDR3 loop is CASSLTTTTLSTDTQYF. CDR3 coding DNA: TGTGCCAGCAGCTTAACGACTACCACCCTTAGCACAGATACGCAGTATTTT.

CDR3 protein: CASTPSSGARGGELFF. Here the CDR3 DNA reads TGTGCCAGCACCCCCTCCTCAGGGGCCCGAGGCGGGGAGCTGTTTTTT. The chain carries TRBV27 and TRBJ2-2; possible D gene TRBD1, 6 bases. Trimming pared 7 bases from V and 7 bases from J, leaving 22 bases between. Germline CDR1 MNHEY, CDR2 SMNVEV (reference sequence). The CDR3 loop spans 16 amino acids.

In this sample, this clone turned up once. V gene TRBV4-3 combines with J gene TRBJ1-2; D possibly corresponds to TRBD1 (6 bases). CDR1 and CDR2 (germline): LGHNA, YSLEER. Trimming took 0 bases from V and 4 from J, leaving 12 bases between them. This CDR3 has 15 amino acids. CDR3 sequence reads: CASSQDGAGAYGYTF. CDR3 coding DNA: TGCGCCAGCAGCCAAGACGGGGCAGGGGCCTATGGCTACACCTTC.

The V call is TRBV5-1, the J call TRBJ2-7; D unresolved. The germline V and J ends were trimmed by 3 bases and 3 bases, with 10 bases remaining between them. Germline lookup yields CDR1 SGHRS and CDR2 YFSETQ. CDR3 length: 13 amino acids. CDR3 loop: CASSSPTGYEQYF. CDR3 coding DNA: TGCGCCAGCAGCTCCCCCACTGGCTACGAGCAGTACTTC.

The chain joins TRBV30 to TRBJ1-4; D is ambiguous. Trimming shortened V by 8 bases and J by 7 bases, and 17 bases separated the two germline ends. Looked up from germline, CDR1 is GTSNPN and CDR2 is SVGIG (reference sequence). This CDR3 spans 13 amino acids. CDR3 DNA sequence: TGTGCCCGCGAGGCCCATAGCGGTGAAAAACTGTTTTTT. It specifies CAREAHSGEKLFF.

CDR3 sequence: CASSQQGRESDEQYF. CDR3 coding DNA: TGTGCCAGCAGCCAGCAGGGGCGCGAAAGTGACGAGCAGTACTTC. The gene calls are TRBV4-2 and TRBJ2-7; D may be TRBD1 (6 bases). The CDR3 covers 15 residues. Trimming removed 3 bases from V and 5 bases from J, with 17 bases in between. Germline values: CDR1 LGHNA, CDR2 YNFKEQ.

This rearrangement joins TRBV29-1 to TRBJ2-1; possibly TRBD1 for D (6 bases). The CDR3 extends over 16 amino acids. V lost 0 bases and J 5 bases, leaving 17 bases between the germline ends. The germline gives CDR1 SQVTM, CDR2 ANQGSEA. The CDR3 DNA sequence: TGCAGCGTTGAAGATGGCCCCGGGACACCAAACAATGAGCAGTTCTTC. Protein: CSVEDGPGTPNNEQFF.

J is TRBJ1-5 and V is TRBV7-2; 7 positions agree with TRBD1. Germline trimming cut 5 bases from V and 3 bases from J; bases unmatched to any gene: 7. Germline assignment: CDR1 SGHTA and CDR2 FQGNSA. This CDR3 contains 15 residues. The CDR3 region has the DNA TGTGCCAGCAGCCTCCTACAGGGGAACAATCAGCCCCAGCATTTT. Encoded protein: CASSLLQGNNQPQHF. Full variable domain (remainder filled in from reference TRBV7-2 and TRBJ1-5): GAGVSQSPSNKVTEKGKDVELRCDPISGHTALYWYRQSLGQGLEFLIYFQGNSAPDKSGLPSDRFSAERTGGSVSTLTIQRTQQEDSAVYLCASSLLQGNNQPQHFGDGTRLSIL.

V usage is TRBV27 and J usage is TRBJ2-5; perhaps TRBD2 as D (6 bases). Germline CDR1 reads MNHEY; CDR2 reads SMNVEV (reference sequence). Deletions cut 3 bases from V and 5 bases from J, with 13 bases between. The CDR3 extends over 14 amino acids. In nucleotides, the CDR3 is TGTGCCAGCAGTTTGCTGGGCGCGGGGGAGACCCAGTACTTC. This sequence encodes CASSLLGAGETQYF.

V and J are TRBV9 and TRBJ1-2, with a tentative D call TRBD1 (6 bases). Trimming removed 3 bases from V and 0 bases from J, with 15 bases in between. Germline V gene sequence: CDR1 SGDLS, CDR2 YYNGEE. This CDR3 comprises 16 residues. CDR3 bases: TGTGCCAGCAGCGCGGAAGGGGGAATCGCTAACTATGGCTACACCTTC. Amino acid sequence: CASSAEGGIANYGYTF.

The chain employs TRBV11-2 and TRBJ2-3; the D gene is possibly TRBD2 (7 bases). The germline V gene encodes CDR1 SGHAT and CDR2 FQNNGV. The CDR3 runs 13 residues. V lost 8 bases and J 1 base, leaving 10 bases between the germline ends. The CDR3, as DNA: TGTGCCAGCGGGGGGGCCGGCACAGATACGCAGTATTTT. As protein: CASGGAGTDTQYF.

The CDR3 loop is CASRGNSYGYTF. The CDR3 nucleotides are TGTGCCAGTAGAGGCAACAGCTATGGCTACACCTTC. The chain links TRBV19 to TRBJ1-2, with unresolved D. The V gene lost 6 bases and the J gene lost 4 bases, with 9 bases spanning the gap. CDR1 is LNHDA, CDR2 SQIVND, per germline (reference sequence). The CDR3 loop spans 12 amino acids.

This chain links TRBV6-5 with TRBJ2-3; no clear D. The V gene's germline CDR1 is MNHEY and CDR2 SVGAGI. CDR3 length equals 14 residues. V was trimmed by 7 bases and J by 1 base, leaving 12 bases between them. The CDR3 DNA sequence: TGTGCCAGCACCTCCCACTCGGGCACAGATACGCAGTATTTT. Amino acids: CASTSHSGTDTQYF.

This clone was detected once. V and J are TRBV5-1 and TRBJ2-3; 8 bases are a match to TRBD1. V was clipped by 1 base and J by 6 bases; unmatched bases: 1. Germline CDR1 and CDR2: SGHRS and YFSETQ. CDR3 size: 13 residues. The CDR3 DNA sequence: TGCGCCAGCAGCTTGAGGACAGGGGATACGCAGTATTTT. Amino acid sequence: CASSLRTGDTQYF.

The genes are TRBV4-3 and TRBJ1-1, with 8 bases fitting TRBD1. Germline lookup yields CDR1 LGHNA and CDR2 YSLEER. With 4 bases clipped from V and 9 bases from J, the junction kept 7 bases outside the gene matches. The CDR3 spans 13 residues. The CDR3 nucleotides are TGCGCCAGCAGCCCCCGGGACAGGTCGCAAGCTTTCTTT. It encodes CASSPRDRSQAFF.

The chain carries TRBV14 and TRBJ2-5; 13 bases fit TRBD2. Unmatched junction bases numbered 8, after V lost 3 bases and J lost 4 bases. Germline lookup yields CDR1 SGHDN and CDR2 FVKESK. The CDR3 is 17 amino acids. DNA of the CDR3: TGTGCCAGCAGCCAGACTAGCGGGGGGCCCGGGGGAGAGACCCAGTACTTC. Protein: CASSQTSGGPGGETQYF.

This chain links TRBV5-4 with TRBJ2-5; D possibly corresponds to TRBD1 (5 bases). The CDR3 has 14 amino acids. The germline V and J ends were trimmed by 3 bases and 5 bases, with 14 bases remaining between them. The V gene's germline CDR1 is SGHNT and CDR2 YYREEE (reference sequence). The CDR3 protein is CASSYDQGGETQYF. The CDR3 region has the DNA TGTGCCAGCAGCTACGACCAGGGTGGGGAGACCCAGTACTTC. Using reference TRBV5-4 and TRBJ2-5 for the parts outside the CDR3, the full variable domain is ETGVTQSPTHLIKTRGQQVTLRCSSQSGHNTVSWYQQALGQGPQFIFQYYREEENGRGNFPPRFSGLQFPNYSSELNVNALELDDSALYLCASSYDQGGETQYFGPGTRLLVL.

The chain is built from TRBV19 and TRBJ1-1; D gene ambiguous. V was clipped by 3 bases and J by 3 bases, with 8 bases between them. Germline CDR1 and CDR2: LNHDA and SQIVND (reference sequence). The CDR3 contains 13 residues. The chain's CDR3 is CASSIDTDTEAFF. The CDR3 region has the DNA TGTGCCAGTAGTATCGACACCGACACTGAAGCTTTCTTT.

Written as DNA, the CDR3 is TGTGCCAGCAGCGTCAGGGACTCGGATACGCAGTATTTT. Translated, it gives CASSVRDSDTQYF. The chain is built from TRBV9 and TRBJ2-3; a weak D match, TRBD2 (6 bases). Germline V gene lookup returns CDR1 SGDLS and CDR2 YYNGEE. The V end lost 2 bases, the J end lost 6 bases, and 10 bases lay between the germline ends. The CDR3 covers 13 residues.

The J gene is TRBJ1-1, the V gene TRBV18, with 8 bases identical to TRBD1. In germline, CDR1 is KGHSH, CDR2 LQKENI. V shed 6 bases and J 5 bases; nucleotides not matched to a gene: 5. CDR3 length: 13 amino acids. Written as DNA, the CDR3 is TGTGCCAGCTCTAAGGACAGGGCTACTGAAGCTTTCTTT. This translates into CASSKDRATEAFF.

This clone has more than one count but fewer than ten. CDR3 DNA sequence: TGTGCCAGCAGTGAGGACTGGAGCTCCTATAATTCACCCCTCCACTTT. Translated: CASSEDWSSYNSPLHF. J is TRBJ1-6 and V is TRBV2; D unclear. V was trimmed by 3 bases and J by 0 bases, leaving 9 bases between them. This CDR3 has 16 residues. Germline loops: CDR1 SNHLY, CDR2 FYNNEI.

J is TRBJ1-1 and V is TRBV5-1; 7 positions match TRBD1. The V segment lost 4 bases and the J segment 4 bases; nucleotides outside the gene matches: 7. The germline CDR1 and CDR2 sequences are SGHRS and YFSETQ. CDR3 length: 14 amino acids. As DNA, the CDR3 is TGCGCCAGCAGCATCTCCACAGGGGTCACTGAAGCTTTCTTT. Encoded protein: CASSISTGVTEAFF.

The chain is built from TRBV7-9 and TRBJ1-1; D is undetermined. V was clipped by 3 bases and J by 4 bases, with 9 bases between them. The CDR3 is 13 amino acids. The germline V gene encodes CDR1 SEHNR and CDR2 FQNEAQ (reference sequence). The DNA of the CDR3 is TGTGCCAGCAGCTTCCTTGGGAGCACTGAAGCTTTCTTT. This encodes CASSFLGSTEAFF.

The rearrangement links TRBV11-2 to TRBJ1-6, with D unclear. Germline CDR1 is SGHAT and CDR2 is FQNNGV. The CDR3 spans 15 residues. Trimming took 6 bases from V and 2 from J, leaving 11 bases between them. The CDR3 DNA sequence: TGTGCCAGCAGTTCCGGACTGACCTATAATTCACCCCTCCACTTT. Protein product: CASSSGLTYNSPLHF.

V is TRBV6-5 and J is TRBJ1-2; D is unclear. The ends were cut back, 0 bases at V and 6 bases at J, with 8 bases in the middle. This CDR3 has 13 amino acids. CDR1 MNHEY and CDR2 SVGAGI come from the germline V gene. The CDR3 nucleotides read TGTGCCAGCAGTTACTCGACCGGGAATGGCTACACCTTC. Protein product: CASSYSTGNGYTF.

The chain uses TRBV10-3 and TRBJ1-5, with D maybe TRBD1 (6 bases). Germline V gene lookup returns CDR1 ENHRY and CDR2 SYGVKD. V was trimmed by 0 bases and J by 3 bases, leaving 15 bases between them. The CDR3 has 17 amino acids. CDR3 in DNA: TGTGCCATCAGTGAGTCACCCATGGACAGCTCCAATCAGCCCCAGCATTTT. This codes for CAISESPMDSSNQPQHF.